This section outlines one T cell receptor (beta chain) sequence together with its context. Cohort assignment relied on participant-reported clinical history. Trimming removed 1 base from V and 9 bases from J, with 16 bases in between. The CDR3 loop spans 16 amino acids. Germline lookup yields CDR1 MNHNS and CDR2 SASEGT. Assay: immunoSEQ multiplex PCR; the TCRdb copy retains only in-frame clones and omits some. Among hundreds of thousands of clones, over 75% were seen once, and the ten largest hold 1%. This entry is derived from a study of blood T cell repertoires in COVID-19. Study overall: Sites in the United States, Italy and Spain provided acute and convalescent COVID-19 samples. PBMCs, B-cell-depleted T cells, or T cells provided the cDNA or gDNA that made up the material.

This TCR came from a man aged 18 to 29 who had recovered from COVID-19. V usage is TRBV6-1 and J usage is TRBJ1-6; D uncertain. Material for sequencing was PBMCs or T cells enriched from blood (not recorded which). CDR3 nucleotide sequence: TGTGCCAGCAGTGAAGTTTTGTCGGGTATCGCTTCACCCCTCCACTTT. It encodes CASSEVLSGIASPLHF.